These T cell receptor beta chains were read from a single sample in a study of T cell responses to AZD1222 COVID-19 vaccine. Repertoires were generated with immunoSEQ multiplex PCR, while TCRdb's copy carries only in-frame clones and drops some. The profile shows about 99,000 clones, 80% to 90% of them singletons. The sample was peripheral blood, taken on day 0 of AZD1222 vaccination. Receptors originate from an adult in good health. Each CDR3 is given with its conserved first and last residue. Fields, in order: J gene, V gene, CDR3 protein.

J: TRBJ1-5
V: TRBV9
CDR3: CASSESGANQPQHF

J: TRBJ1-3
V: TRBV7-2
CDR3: CASSLVDLSRGPTTIYF

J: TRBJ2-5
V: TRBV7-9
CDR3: CASSSRQGAETQYF

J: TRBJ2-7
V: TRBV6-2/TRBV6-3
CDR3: CASSHWDSLALTSYEQYF

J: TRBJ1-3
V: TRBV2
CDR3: CASSRQFSGNTIYF

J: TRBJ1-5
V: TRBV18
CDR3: CASSPGQGHFQPQHF

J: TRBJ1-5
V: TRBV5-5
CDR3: CASSLGIDNQPQHF

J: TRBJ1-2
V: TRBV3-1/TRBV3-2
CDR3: CASSQGEKGRSF

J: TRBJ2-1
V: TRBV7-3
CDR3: CASSLRLAGDNEQFF

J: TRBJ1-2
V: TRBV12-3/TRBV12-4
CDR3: CASSPTNGYGYTF

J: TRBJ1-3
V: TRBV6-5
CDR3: CASSYQPNSGNTIYF

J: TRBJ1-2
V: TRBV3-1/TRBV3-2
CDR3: CASSLRTDRADSYGYTF

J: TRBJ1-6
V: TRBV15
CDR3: CATAGLDNSPLHF

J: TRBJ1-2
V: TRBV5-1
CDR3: CASSLDHTGGQGYTF

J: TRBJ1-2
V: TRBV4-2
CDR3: CASSQVQTVGVYGYTF

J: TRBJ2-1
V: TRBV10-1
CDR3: CASSVSSSGSYNEQFF

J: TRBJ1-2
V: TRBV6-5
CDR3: CASSYLTADLNYGYTF

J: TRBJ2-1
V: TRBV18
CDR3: CASSLSPTLRNEQFF

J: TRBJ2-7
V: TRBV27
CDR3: CASSFFGRQGVYEQYF

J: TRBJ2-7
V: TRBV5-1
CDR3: CASSSRTGGYEQYF

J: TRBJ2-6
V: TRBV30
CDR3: CAWIRDRVRGSGANVLTF

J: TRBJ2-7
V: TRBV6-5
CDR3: CASSYSIGSGGREQYF

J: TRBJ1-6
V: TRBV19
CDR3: CASSAGRGNSPLHF

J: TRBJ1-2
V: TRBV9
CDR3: CASSAPASGASYGYTF

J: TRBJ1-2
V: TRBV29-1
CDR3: CSARENYGYTF

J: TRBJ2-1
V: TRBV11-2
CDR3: CASSLRFSGGSSYNEQFF

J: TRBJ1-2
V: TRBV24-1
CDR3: CATGQNYGYTF

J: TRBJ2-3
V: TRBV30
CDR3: CAWSASGGGIRTDTQYF

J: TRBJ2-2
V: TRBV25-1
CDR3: CASSELGNGELFF

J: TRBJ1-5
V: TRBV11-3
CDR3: CASSLEFQAYSNQPQHF

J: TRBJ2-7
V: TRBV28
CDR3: CASTTLRVLAGYEQYF

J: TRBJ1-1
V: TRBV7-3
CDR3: CASSLMGGANTEAFF

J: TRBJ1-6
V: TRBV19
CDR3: CASSISGGAGNSPLHF

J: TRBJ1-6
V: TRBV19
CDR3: CASSIGQHNNSPLHF

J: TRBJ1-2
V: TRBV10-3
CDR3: CAISELGQLGYTF

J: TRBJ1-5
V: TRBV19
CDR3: CAVSGTNQPQHF

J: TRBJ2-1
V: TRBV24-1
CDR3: CATSDSFFGEQFF

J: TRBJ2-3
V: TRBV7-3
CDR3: CASSQNAPGSGDTQYF

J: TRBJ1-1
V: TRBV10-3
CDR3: CAISESVGNTEAFF

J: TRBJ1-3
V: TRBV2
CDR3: CASSDTVLLENTIYF

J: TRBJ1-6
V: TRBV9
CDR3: CASSVGQGVDSPLHF

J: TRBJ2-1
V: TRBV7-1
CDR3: CASSSAPRRKGKATDRRGVDEQFF

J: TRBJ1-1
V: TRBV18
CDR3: CASSPPGAEAFF

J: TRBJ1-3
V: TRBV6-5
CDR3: CASSYSPGQSGNTIYF

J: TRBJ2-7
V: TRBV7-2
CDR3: CASSSPRGPYEQYF

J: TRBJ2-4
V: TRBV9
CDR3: CASSVGAQGIQYF

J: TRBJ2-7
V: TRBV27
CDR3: CASSLGLASYEQYF

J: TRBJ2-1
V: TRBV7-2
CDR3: CASSPFGEQFF

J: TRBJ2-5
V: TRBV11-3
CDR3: CASSKGLAGGIETQYF

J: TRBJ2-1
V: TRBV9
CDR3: CASSAYGLVYNEQFF

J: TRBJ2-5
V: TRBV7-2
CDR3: CASREQGNSETQYF

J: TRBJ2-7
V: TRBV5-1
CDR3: CASSLTAESSYEQYF

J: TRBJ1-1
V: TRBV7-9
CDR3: CASSPRGRNTEAFF

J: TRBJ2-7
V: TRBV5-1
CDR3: CASSLDYEQYF

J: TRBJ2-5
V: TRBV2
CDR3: CASPQGNGETQYF

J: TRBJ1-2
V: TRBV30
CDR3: CAWSVFLLSGVYGYTF